This section outlines one TCR beta chain sequence together with its context. The data originate from a study of blood T cell repertoires in COVID-19. Study-wide context: Acute-phase and convalescent COVID-19 samples originated in the United States, Italy and Spain. The analysed material was cDNA or gDNA that came from T cells, B-cell-depleted T cells, or PBMCs.

Germline V CDR1 and CDR2: WSHSY, SAAADI. There are 15 residues in the CDR3. V shed 7 bases, J shed 3 bases, and the junction held 6 bases outside the gene matches. Original analysis: Estimation of nucleated cell counts was performed using reference gene primer amplification. TCRdb's table, derived via immunoSEQ multiplex PCR, lists solely in-frame clones and lacks some. V and J calls plus clone size are reproduced from that table; the DNA served to infer D and trimming. The sample lists tens of thousands of clones; approximately 90% were seen once. This receptor was taken from a woman older than 75 with acute or convalescent COVID-19. The chain combines TRBV10-2 with TRBJ2-3; 11 positions agree with TRBD2. Material: peripheral blood. The DNA of the CDR3 is TGCGCCAGCAAAAGAGGGACTAGCGGAACAGATACGCAGTATTTT. It encodes CASKRGTSGTDTQYF.